This T cell receptor beta chain was documented in a study of T cell changes during pregnancy in multiple sclerosis. CDR1 SGDLS and CDR2 YYNGEE come from the germline V gene. Trimming removed 0 bases from V and 4 bases from J, with 8 bases in between. This CDR3 has 14 residues. TCRdb keeps only in-frame clones here, not all; method: immunoSEQ multiplex PCR. The repertoire holds approximately 100,000 clones, with around 92% as singletons. Sequencing used peripheral blood, obtained in the second trimester of pregnancy. V is TRBV9 and J is TRBJ1-5; D uncertain. The sequence came from a female donor with multiple sclerosis, enrolled in a pregnancy study. As DNA, the CDR3 is TGTGCCAGCAGCGTAGATAACAGTAATCAGCCCCAGCATTTT. This translates into CASSVDNSNQPQHF.